This T cell receptor beta chain was captured in a study of T cell responses to AZD1222 COVID-19 vaccine. Generated by immunoSEQ multiplex PCR, the TCRdb table keeps only in-frame clones and is missing some. This table holds about 270,000 clones, 90% to 95% found once. Study results and limitations: The study identified only a handful of AZD1222 recipients as seropositive at baseline. Scientists sampled the repertoires only once the peak T cell response had passed. Spike-specific TCR breadth and depth both grew after two AZD1222 doses.

For this clone: Antigen specificity is unknown.

The clonotype comes from an adult who received the AZD1222 COVID-19 vaccine. The sequencing used peripheral blood, collected 28 days after the second AZD1222 dose.

In DNA form, the CDR3 reads TGCGCCACCTCATCGACCTCTAGCACAGATACGCAGTATTTT. It codes for CATSSTSSTDTQYF. The rearrangement links TRBV5-1 to TRBJ2-3; D not certain. V was pared by 9 bases and J by 0 bases, with 14 bases between. Germline CDR1 is SGHRS and CDR2 is YFSETQ. The CDR3 totals 14 residues.